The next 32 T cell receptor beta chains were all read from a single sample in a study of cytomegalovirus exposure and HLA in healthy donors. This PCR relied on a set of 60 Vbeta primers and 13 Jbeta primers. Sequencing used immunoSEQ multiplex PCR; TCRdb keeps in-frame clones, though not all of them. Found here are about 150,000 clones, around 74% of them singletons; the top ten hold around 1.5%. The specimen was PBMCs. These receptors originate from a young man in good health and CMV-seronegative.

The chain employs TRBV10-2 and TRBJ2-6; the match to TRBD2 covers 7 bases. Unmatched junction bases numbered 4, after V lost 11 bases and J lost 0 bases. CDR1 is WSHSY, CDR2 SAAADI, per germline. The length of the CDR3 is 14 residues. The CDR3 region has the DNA TGCGCCTCCCGCGGGGGCTCTGGGGCCAACGTCCTGACTTTC. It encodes CASRGGSGANVLTF.

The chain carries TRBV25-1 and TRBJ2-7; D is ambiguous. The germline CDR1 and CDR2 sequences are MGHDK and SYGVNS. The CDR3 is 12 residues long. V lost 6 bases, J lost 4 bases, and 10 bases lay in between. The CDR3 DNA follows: TGTGCCAGCAGCGACACCGGATACGAGCAGTACTTC. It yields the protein CASSDTGYEQYF.

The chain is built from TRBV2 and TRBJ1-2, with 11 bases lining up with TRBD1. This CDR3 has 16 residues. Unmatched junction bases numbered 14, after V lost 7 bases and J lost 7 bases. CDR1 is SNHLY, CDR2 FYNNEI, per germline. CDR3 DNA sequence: TGTGCCAGCACCCCGGACAGGGGGCGCAGGGTAGGTGGCTACACCTTC. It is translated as CASTPDRGRRVGGYTF.

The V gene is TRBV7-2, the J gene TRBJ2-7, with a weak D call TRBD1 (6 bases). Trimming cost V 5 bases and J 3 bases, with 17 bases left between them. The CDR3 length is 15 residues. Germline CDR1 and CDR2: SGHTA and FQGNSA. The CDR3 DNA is TGTGCCAGCAGCCCAACTACAGGGCAAGGCTACGAGCAGTACTTC. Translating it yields CASSPTTGQGYEQYF.

CDR3 bases: TGTGCCAGCAGTTTATCGATGGGCGAGCGGGAGACCCAGTACTTC. This gives the protein CASSLSMGERETQYF. V is TRBV27 and J is TRBJ2-5; D may be TRBD2 (5 bases). Germline lookup yields CDR1 MNHEY and CDR2 SMNVEV (reference sequence). Trimming shortened V by 0 bases and J by 5 bases, and 13 bases separated the two germline ends. The CDR3 spans 15 residues.

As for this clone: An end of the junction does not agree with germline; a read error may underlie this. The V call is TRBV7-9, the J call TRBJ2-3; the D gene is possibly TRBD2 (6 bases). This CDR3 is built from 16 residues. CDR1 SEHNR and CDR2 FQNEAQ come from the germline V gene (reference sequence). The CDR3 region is CSSSPPGSSGTDTQYF. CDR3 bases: TGTTCCAGCAGCCCCCCAGGGTCTAGCGGCACAGATACGCAGTATTTT.

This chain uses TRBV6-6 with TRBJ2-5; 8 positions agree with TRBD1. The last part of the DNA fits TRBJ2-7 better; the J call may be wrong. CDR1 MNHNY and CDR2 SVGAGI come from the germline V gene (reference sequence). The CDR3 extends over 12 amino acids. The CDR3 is CATQGASYEQYF. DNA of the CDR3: TGTGCCACCCAGGGGGCCTCCTACGAGCAGTACTTC.

CDR3: CASSIDRAGNQPQHF. The CDR3 DNA sequence: TGTGCCAGTAGTATTGACAGGGCGGGCAATCAGCCCCAGCATTTT. The chain couples TRBV19 to TRBJ1-5; TRBD1 matches at 7 bases. V was pared by 3 bases and J by 2 bases, with 4 bases of the junction left unmatched. This CDR3 comprises 15 residues. Germline loops: CDR1 LNHDA, CDR2 SQIVND (reference sequence).

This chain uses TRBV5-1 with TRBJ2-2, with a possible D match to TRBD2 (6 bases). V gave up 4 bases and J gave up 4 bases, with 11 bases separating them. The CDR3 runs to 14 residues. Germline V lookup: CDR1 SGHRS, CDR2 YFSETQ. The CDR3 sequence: CASSRELATGELFF. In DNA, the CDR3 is TGCGCCAGCAGCCGGGAACTAGCCACCGGGGAGCTGTTTTTT.

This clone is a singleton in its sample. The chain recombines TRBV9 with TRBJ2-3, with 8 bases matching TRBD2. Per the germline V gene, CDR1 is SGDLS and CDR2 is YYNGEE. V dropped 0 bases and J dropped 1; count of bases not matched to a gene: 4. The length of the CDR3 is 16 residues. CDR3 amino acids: CASSVGSGSGTDTQYF. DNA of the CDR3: TGTGCCAGCAGCGTAGGGAGCGGGAGCGGCACAGATACGCAGTATTTT.

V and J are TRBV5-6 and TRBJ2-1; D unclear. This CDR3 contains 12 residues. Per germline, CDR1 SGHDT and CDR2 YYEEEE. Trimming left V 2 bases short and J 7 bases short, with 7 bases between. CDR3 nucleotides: TGTGCCAGCAGCTTAAATCGGAATGAGCAGTTCTTC. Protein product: CASSLNRNEQFF.

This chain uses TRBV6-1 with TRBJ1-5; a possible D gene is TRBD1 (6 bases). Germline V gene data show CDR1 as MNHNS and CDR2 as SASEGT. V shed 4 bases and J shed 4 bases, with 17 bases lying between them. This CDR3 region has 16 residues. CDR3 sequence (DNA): TGTGCCAGCAGTGGAGGACTTAACAGGGCTAATCAGCCCCAGCATTTT. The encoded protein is CASSGGLNRANQPQHF.

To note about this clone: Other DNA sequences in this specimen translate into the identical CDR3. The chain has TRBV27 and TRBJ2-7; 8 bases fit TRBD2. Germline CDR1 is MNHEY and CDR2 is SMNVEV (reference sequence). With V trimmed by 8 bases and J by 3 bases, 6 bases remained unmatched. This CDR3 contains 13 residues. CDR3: CASSSGLLYEQYF. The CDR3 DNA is TGTGCCAGCTCTAGCGGGCTCCTCTACGAGCAGTACTTC.

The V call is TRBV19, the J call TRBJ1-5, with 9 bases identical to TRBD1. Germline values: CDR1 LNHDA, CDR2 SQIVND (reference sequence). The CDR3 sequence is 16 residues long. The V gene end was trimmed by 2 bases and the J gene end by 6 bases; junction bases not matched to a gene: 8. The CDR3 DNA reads TGTGCCAGTAGTATAAGGTGGGACAGGGCAGGTCAGCCCCAGCATTTT. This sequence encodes CASSIRWDRAGQPQHF.

CDR3 sequence reads: CASSFRQVSYEQYF. CDR3 DNA: TGTGCCAGCAGTTTTCGGCAGGTCTCCTACGAGCAGTACTTC. The chain has TRBV27 and TRBJ2-7, with D hard to call. V lost 3 bases and J lost 0, with 9 bases in between. CDR1 and CDR2 from the germline V gene are MNHEY and SMNVEV (reference sequence). The CDR3 covers 14 residues.

The CDR3 region has the DNA TGTGCCAGCAGTTTGGCTAGCGCCAAAGGTGGGGCCAACGTCCTGACTTTC. It codes for CASSLASAKGGANVLTF. The chain combines TRBV27 with TRBJ2-6, with a weak D call TRBD2 (6 bases). CDR3 size: 17 residues. CDR1 MNHEY and CDR2 SMNVEV come from the germline V gene (reference sequence). V gave up 3 bases and J gave up 3 bases, with 15 bases separating them.

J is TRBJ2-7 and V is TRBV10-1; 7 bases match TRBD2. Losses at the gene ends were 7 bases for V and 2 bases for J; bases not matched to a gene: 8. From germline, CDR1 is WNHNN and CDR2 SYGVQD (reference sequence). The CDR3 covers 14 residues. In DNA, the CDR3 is TGCGCCAGCAAATCTGTGGGGGGGACCTACGAGCAGTACTTC. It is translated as CASKSVGGTYEQYF.

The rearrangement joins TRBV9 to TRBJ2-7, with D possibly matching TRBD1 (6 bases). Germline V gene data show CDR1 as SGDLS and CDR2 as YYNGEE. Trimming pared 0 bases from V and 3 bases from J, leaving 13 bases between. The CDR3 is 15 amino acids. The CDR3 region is CASSVALGAGYEQYF. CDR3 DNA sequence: TGTGCCAGCAGCGTAGCTCTGGGGGCTGGCTACGAGCAGTACTTC.

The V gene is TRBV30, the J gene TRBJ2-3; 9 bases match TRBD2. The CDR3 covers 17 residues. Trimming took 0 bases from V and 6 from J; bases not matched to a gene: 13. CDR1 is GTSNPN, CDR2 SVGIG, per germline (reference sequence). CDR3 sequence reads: CAWSVAGSGGSRDTQYF. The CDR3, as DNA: TGTGCCTGGAGTGTAGCGGGGAGCGGGGGGTCGAGGGATACGCAGTATTTT.

In DNA form, the CDR3 reads TGTGCCAGCAGCTTACAAGTGCGGGGTAGCACAGATACGCAGTATTTT. It codes for CASSLQVRGSTDTQYF. This chain links TRBV7-6 with TRBJ2-3; D might be TRBD2 (6 bases). CDR3 length: 16 residues. Germline lookup yields CDR1 SGHVS and CDR2 FNYEAQ. V dropped 2 bases and J dropped 0 bases, with 12 bases sitting between them.

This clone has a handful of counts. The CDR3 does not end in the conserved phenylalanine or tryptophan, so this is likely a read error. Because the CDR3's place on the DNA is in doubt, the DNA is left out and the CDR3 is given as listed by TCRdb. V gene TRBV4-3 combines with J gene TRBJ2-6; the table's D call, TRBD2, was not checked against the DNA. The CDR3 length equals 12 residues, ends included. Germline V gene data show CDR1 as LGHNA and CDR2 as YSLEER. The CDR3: CASSHRLDAKAC.

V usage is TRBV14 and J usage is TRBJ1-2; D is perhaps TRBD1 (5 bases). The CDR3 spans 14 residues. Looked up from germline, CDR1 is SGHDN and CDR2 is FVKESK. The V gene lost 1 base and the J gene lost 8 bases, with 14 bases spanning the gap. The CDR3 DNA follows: TGTGCCAGCAGCCAAGTAGAAGGGGCTGGCGGCTACACCTTC. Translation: CASSQVEGAGGYTF.

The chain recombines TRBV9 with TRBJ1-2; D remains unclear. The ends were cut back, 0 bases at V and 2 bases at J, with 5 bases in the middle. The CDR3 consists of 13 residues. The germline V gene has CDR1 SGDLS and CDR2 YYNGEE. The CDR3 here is CASSVDKNYGYTF. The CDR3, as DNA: TGTGCCAGCAGCGTAGACAAGAACTATGGCTACACCTTC.

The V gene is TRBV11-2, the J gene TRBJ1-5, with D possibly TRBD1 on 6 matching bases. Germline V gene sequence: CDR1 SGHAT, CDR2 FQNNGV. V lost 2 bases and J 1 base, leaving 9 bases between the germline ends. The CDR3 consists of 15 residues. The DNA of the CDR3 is TGTGCCAGCAGCTTAACAGGGTGGAGCAATCAGCCCCAGCATTTT. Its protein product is CASSLTGWSNQPQHF.

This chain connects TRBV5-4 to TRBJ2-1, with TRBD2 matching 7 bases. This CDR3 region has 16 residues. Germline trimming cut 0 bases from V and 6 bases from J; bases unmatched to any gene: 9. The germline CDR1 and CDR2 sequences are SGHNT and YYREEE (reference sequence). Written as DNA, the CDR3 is TGTGCCAGCAGCTTGGGCGGGAGCCTTGGTTTCAATGAGCAGTTCTTC. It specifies CASSLGGSLGFNEQFF.

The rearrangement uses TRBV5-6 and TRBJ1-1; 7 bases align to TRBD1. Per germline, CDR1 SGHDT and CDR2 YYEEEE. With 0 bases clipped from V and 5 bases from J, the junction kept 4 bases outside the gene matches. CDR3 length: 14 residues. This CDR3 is CASSLVPGGTEAFF. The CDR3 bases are TGTGCCAGCAGCTTGGTTCCAGGGGGAACTGAAGCTTTCTTT.

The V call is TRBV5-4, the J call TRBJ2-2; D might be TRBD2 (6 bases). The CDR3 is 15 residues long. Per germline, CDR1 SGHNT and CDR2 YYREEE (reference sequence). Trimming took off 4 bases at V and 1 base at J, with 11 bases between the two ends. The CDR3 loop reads CASSPPGLNTGELFF. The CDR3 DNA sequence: TGTGCCAGCAGCCCCCCGGGACTGAACACCGGGGAGCTGTTTTTT.

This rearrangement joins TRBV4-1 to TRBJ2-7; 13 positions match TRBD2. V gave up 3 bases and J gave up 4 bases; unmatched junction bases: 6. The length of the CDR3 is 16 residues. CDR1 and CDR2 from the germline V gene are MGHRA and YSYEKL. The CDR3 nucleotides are TGCGCCAGCAGCCACCCCCCGGGACTAGCGGGATACGAGCAGTACTTC. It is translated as CASSHPPGLAGYEQYF.

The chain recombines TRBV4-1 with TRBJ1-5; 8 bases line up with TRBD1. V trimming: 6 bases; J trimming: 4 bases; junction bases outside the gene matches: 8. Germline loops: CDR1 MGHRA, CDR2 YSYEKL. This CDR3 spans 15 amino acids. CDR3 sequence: CASSSWTGTNQPQHF. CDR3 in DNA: TGCGCCAGCAGTTCCTGGACAGGGACGAATCAGCCCCAGCATTTT.

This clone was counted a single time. The CDR3 protein is CASSPPRDGYGYTF. CDR3 coding DNA: TGTGCCAGCAGTCCTCCCCGGGATGGCTATGGCTACACCTTC. The chain combines TRBV6-6 with TRBJ1-2; D is unclear. CDR1 is MNHNY, CDR2 SVGAGI, per germline (reference sequence). Trimming left V 5 bases short and J 4 bases short, with 14 bases between. The CDR3 has 14 amino acids.

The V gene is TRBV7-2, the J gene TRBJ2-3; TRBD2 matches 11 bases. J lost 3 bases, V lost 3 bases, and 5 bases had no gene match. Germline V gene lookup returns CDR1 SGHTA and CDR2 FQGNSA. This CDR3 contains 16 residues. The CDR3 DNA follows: TGTGCCAGCAGCTTGGGGACTAGCGGAGCAACAGATACGCAGTATTTT. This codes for CASSLGTSGATDTQYF.

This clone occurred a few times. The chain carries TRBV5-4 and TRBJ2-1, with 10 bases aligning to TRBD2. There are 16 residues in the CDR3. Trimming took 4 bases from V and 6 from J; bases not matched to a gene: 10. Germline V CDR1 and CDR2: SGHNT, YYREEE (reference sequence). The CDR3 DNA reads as TGTGCCAGCAGCCCTCGGACTAGCGGAGTGACCAATGAGCAGTTCTTC. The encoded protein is CASSPRTSGVTNEQFF.